Below are 26 T cell receptor beta chains sequenced from a single sample in a study of T cell responses to AZD1222 COVID-19 vaccine. TCRdb keeps only in-frame clones here, not all; method: immunoSEQ multiplex PCR. The table shows nearly 35,000 clones, with around 88% occurring only once. This specimen was peripheral blood, taken on day 0 of AZD1222 vaccination. Receptors were obtained from an adult in good health.

The gene calls are TRBV28 and TRBJ2-5, with 7 bases identical to TRBD2. The CDR3 is 15 amino acids. The V segment lost 6 bases and the J segment 5 bases; nucleotides outside the gene matches: 12. Germline CDR1 and CDR2: MDHEN and SYDVKM. CDR3 in DNA: TGTGCCAGCAGCCTGCCCCAAGCGGGGCGGGAGACCCAGTACTTC. Its protein product is CASSLPQAGRETQYF.

This chain uses TRBV2 with TRBJ1-1; TRBD1 might be the D (6 bases). Germline CDR1 SNHLY, CDR2 FYNNEI. Between the trimmed V and J ends, which lost 7 bases and 2 bases, there was a span of 14 bases. This CDR3 comprises 14 residues. CDR3 residues: CASNLQGINTEAFF. In DNA, the CDR3 is TGTGCCAGCAACCTACAGGGAATTAACACTGAAGCTTTCTTT.

J is TRBJ2-6 and V is TRBV28, with 10 positions matching TRBD2. This CDR3 is built from 17 residues. Germline loops: CDR1 MDHEN, CDR2 SYDVKM. V gave up 7 bases and J gave up 0 bases; unmatched junction bases: 6. The CDR3 coding sequence is TGTGCCAGCACCGAACTAGCGGGGCTCTCTGGGGCCAACGTCCTGACTTTC. This translates into CASTELAGLSGANVLTF.

The table lists this clone with a few counts. This chain connects TRBV25-1 to TRBJ2-7, with TRBD1 identical over 8 bases. The CDR3 totals 13 residues. Losses at the gene ends were 8 bases for V and 3 bases for J; bases not matched to a gene: 6. From germline, CDR1 is MGHDK and CDR2 SYGVNS. CDR3: CASRNDRGYEQYF. As DNA, the CDR3 is TGTGCCAGCCGAAACGACAGGGGCTACGAGCAGTACTTC.

The chain employs TRBV27 and TRBJ1-2; 7 bases align to TRBD1. The CDR3 has 16 residues. Trimming took 0 bases from V and 4 from J; bases not matched to a gene: 8. Germline V gene data show CDR1 as MNHEY and CDR2 as SMNVEV (reference sequence). The DNA of the CDR3 is TGTGCCAGCAGTTTATCGGGGGACAGTCAAAGCTATGGCTACACCTTC. Its protein product is CASSLSGDSQSYGYTF.

This rearrangement joins TRBV29-1 to TRBJ2-3; no firm D call. CDR3 length: 12 residues. The V end lost 4 bases, the J end lost 1 base, and 6 bases lay between the germline ends. The germline CDR1 and CDR2 sequences are SQVTM and ANQGSEA. For the CDR3, the DNA is TGCAGCGTTGCGGTGGGCACAGATACGCAGTATTTT. Residues: CSVAVGTDTQYF.

The chain joins TRBV6-5 to TRBJ2-5; 7 nucleotides align to TRBD1. The V gene's germline CDR1 is MNHEY and CDR2 SVGAGI. V shed 8 bases and J 2 bases; nucleotides not matched to a gene: 11. The CDR3 is 15 residues long. The CDR3 spells CASSQTTGWQETQYF. The CDR3 nucleotides read TGTGCCAGCTCCCAAACGACAGGGTGGCAAGAGACCCAGTACTTC.

V is TRBV25-1 and J is TRBJ2-7; TRBD2 is a possible D gene (7 bases). Germline assignment: CDR1 MGHDK and CDR2 SYGVNS. The CDR3 loop spans 15 amino acids. Trimming pared 7 bases from V and 2 bases from J, leaving 18 bases between. CDR3 DNA: TGTGCCAGCACCAAGGGGGGGGCGCGGACCTACGAGCAGTACTTC. Its translation is CASTKGGARTYEQYF.

The gene calls are TRBV7-9 and TRBJ2-5; 12 nucleotides align to TRBD2. The V segment lost 2 bases and the J segment 5 bases; nucleotides outside the gene matches: 0. The CDR3 length is 14 residues. Per the germline V gene, CDR1 is SEHNR and CDR2 is FQNEAQ (reference sequence). The CDR3 coding sequence is TGTGCCAGCAGCTTAACTAGCGGGGGGGAGACCCAGTACTTC. Translating it yields CASSLTSGGETQYF.

The rearrangement links TRBV18 to TRBJ2-1, with 11 bases that match TRBD2. The germline V gene encodes CDR1 KGHSH and CDR2 LQKENI. The ends lost 2 bases at V and 6 bases at J; junction bases unmatched: 12. This CDR3 comprises 18 residues. The chain's CDR3 is CASSPTSGSLKRGNEQFF. The CDR3 DNA reads TGTGCCAGCTCACCAACTAGCGGGAGTCTTAAACGGGGCAATGAGCAGTTCTTC.

The V call is TRBV29-1, the J call TRBJ1-1; D gene unclear. The CDR3 has 10 amino acids. Trimming took off 5 bases at V and 3 bases at J, with 4 bases between the two ends. CDR1 is SQVTM, CDR2 ANQGSEA, per germline. The CDR3, as DNA: TGCAGCGTTTCCGACACTGAAGCTTTCTTT. Amino acid sequence: CSVSDTEAFF.

The gene calls are TRBV5-6 and TRBJ2-2, with D perhaps assigned TRBD1 or TRBD2 (6 bases each). V shed 0 bases and J shed 5 bases, with 11 bases lying between them. Germline CDR1 SGHDT, CDR2 YYEEEE. The CDR3 is made up of 15 amino acids. Here the CDR3 DNA reads TGTGCCAGCAGCTTGGCGGGGGCAGGGACCGGGGAGCTGTTTTTT. Its protein product is CASSLAGAGTGELFF. Full variable domain (rest looked up from reference TRBV5-6 and TRBJ2-2): DAGVTQSPTHLIKTRGQQVTLRCSPKSGHDTVSWYQQALGQGPQFIFQYYEEEERQRGNFPDRFSGHQFPNYSSELNVNALLLGDSALYLCASSLAGAGTGELFFGEGSRLTVL.

This clone was picked up one time. The chain combines TRBV6-5 with TRBJ1-5, with D unresolved. The germline gives CDR1 MNHEY, CDR2 SVGAGI. The CDR3 is 15 amino acids. Trimming stripped 0 bases from V and 1 base from J, with 7 bases between. The CDR3 nucleotides read TGTGCCAGCAGTTACTCGAGTCGGAGCAATCAGCCCCAGCATTTT. Translated, it gives CASSYSSRSNQPQHF.

The chain recombines TRBV27 with TRBJ2-1, with a weak D call TRBD2 (6 bases). CDR1 and CDR2 from the germline V gene are MNHEY and SMNVEV (reference sequence). V gave up 4 bases and J gave up 10 bases, with 14 bases separating them. The CDR3 extends over 13 amino acids. The CDR3 DNA is TGTGCCAGCAGTTATCCGGGAGCCCCCGAGCAGTTCTTC. It codes for CASSYPGAPEQFF.

The table lists this clone with a few counts. The chain carries TRBV19 and TRBJ1-5, with D possibly being TRBD1 (6 bases). The CDR3 totals 17 residues. Germline V gene sequence: CDR1 LNHDA, CDR2 SQIVND (reference sequence). V was clipped by 3 bases and J by 9 bases, with 24 bases between them. The CDR3: CASSISHPRTERWPQHF. The CDR3, as DNA: TGTGCCAGTAGTATCTCGCATCCCAGGACAGAGAGGTGGCCCCAGCATTTT. Supplemented by reference TRBV19 and TRBJ1-5, the full variable domain reads DGGITQSPKYLFRKEGQNVTLSCEQNLNHDAMYWYRQDPGQGLRLIYYSQIVNDFQKGDIAEGYSVSREKKESFPLTVTSAQKNPTAFYLCASSISHPRTERWPQHFGDGTRLSIL.

Only one count was recorded for this clone. The chain couples TRBV7-3 to TRBJ1-1; D unresolved. Germline V gene data show CDR1 as SGHTA and CDR2 as FQGTGA. CDR3 length: 13 residues. V lost 1 base to trimming and J lost 5 bases, with 8 bases between them. The CDR3: CASSLRGDTEAFF. CDR3 DNA sequence: TGTGCCAGCAGCTTAAGGGGTGATACTGAAGCTTTCTTT.

This chain uses TRBV10-3 with TRBJ1-2; D remains unclear. Germline V gene sequence: CDR1 ENHRY, CDR2 SYGVKD. This CDR3 is built from 14 residues. The V and J ends lost 2 bases and 10 bases respectively, with 17 bases between them. CDR3 DNA sequence: TGTGCCATCAGTGAGCTTGAGGATACCGGATTCTACACCTTC. This gives the protein CAISELEDTGFYTF.

The chain uses TRBV18 and TRBJ2-6, with a weak D call TRBD2 (5 bases). Trimming removed 2 bases at V and 0 bases at J, with 8 bases between. The CDR3 is made up of 16 amino acids. Germline CDR1 and CDR2: KGHSH and LQKENI. The CDR3 DNA reads TGTGCCAGCTCACCAGGGCGGGCCTCTGGGGCCAACGTCCTGACTTTC. Its protein product is CASSPGRASGANVLTF.

By frequency in the sample, this clone is medium-sized. This sequence joins TRBV28 and TRBJ2-7, with D tentatively TRBD1 (7 bases). V lost 1 base and J 3 bases, leaving 16 bases between the germline ends. The length of the CDR3 is 16 residues. Germline V gene sequence: CDR1 MDHEN, CDR2 SYDVKM. This chain's CDR3 is CASSLLGAGGLYEQYF. In nucleotides, the CDR3 is TGTGCCAGCAGTTTATTGGGGGCAGGGGGGCTCTACGAGCAGTACTTC.

CDR3 sequence reads: CASSPPSTDTQYF. The CDR3 DNA reads TGTGCCAGCTCACCACCGAGCACAGATACGCAGTATTTT. The rearrangement links TRBV18 to TRBJ2-3; D is uncertain. The CDR3 is made up of 13 amino acids. From germline, CDR1 is KGHSH and CDR2 LQKENI. V was trimmed by 0 bases and J by 0 bases, leaving 1 base between them.

The rearrangement uses TRBV24-1 and TRBJ2-5, with 8 nucleotides matching TRBD1. V was clipped by 4 bases and J by 2 bases; unmatched bases: 2. Germline V CDR1 and CDR2: KGHDR, SFDVKD. CDR3 length: 14 amino acids. The CDR3 here is CATSDTGGQETQYF. CDR3 nucleotides: TGTGCCACCAGTGACACAGGGGGGCAAGAGACCCAGTACTTC.

The chain links TRBV10-3 to TRBJ2-1; possibly TRBD2 for D (7 bases). V was trimmed by 7 bases and J by 9 bases, leaving 19 bases between them. Germline lookup yields CDR1 ENHRY and CDR2 SYGVKD. CDR3 length equals 14 residues. CDR3 sequence: CAIKTGGVSSEQFF. The CDR3 DNA sequence: TGTGCCATCAAAACGGGGGGCGTGTCGAGTGAGCAGTTCTTC.

The gene calls are TRBV20-1 and TRBJ1-2; possibly TRBD1 for D (5 bases). The CDR3 length is 14 residues. V dropped 3 bases and J dropped 5 bases, with 16 bases sitting between them. Germline CDR1 is DFQATT and CDR2 is SNEGSKA (reference sequence). The CDR3 nucleotides read TGCAGTGCTAGTCAGGGAGGGAATTGGTATGGCTACACCTTC. Its translation is CSASQGGNWYGYTF.

The chain is built from TRBV7-2 and TRBJ2-5; D uncertain. V was pared by 7 bases and J by 5 bases, with 17 bases between. CDR1 and CDR2 from the germline V gene are SGHTA and FQGNSA. The CDR3 is 14 residues long. CDR3 region: CASNPSRSGETQYF. The CDR3, as DNA: TGTGCCAGCAACCCGTCCCGGAGTGGGGAGACCCAGTACTTC.

The CDR3, as DNA: TGCGCCAGCAGCCAAGAAGGTGGGAGAGCAGGCTATGGCTACACCTTC. Amino acids: CASSQEGGRAGYGYTF. This chain links TRBV4-1 with TRBJ1-2; D unresolved. Germline assignment: CDR1 MGHRA and CDR2 YSYEKL. This CDR3 has 16 residues. V lost 0 bases and J lost 4, with 15 bases in between.

This chain joins TRBV9 and TRBJ2-1; possible D gene TRBD2, 6 bases. This CDR3 is built from 12 residues. CDR1 is SGDLS, CDR2 YYNGEE, per germline. V was trimmed by 2 bases and J by 13 bases, leaving 13 bases between them. In DNA form, the CDR3 reads TGTGCCAGCAGCGTGGACTACCGTCCTCAGTTCTTC. It translates to CASSVDYRPQFF. Full variable domain (remainder filled in from reference TRBV9 and TRBJ2-1): DSGVTQTPKHLITATGQRVTLRCSPRSGDLSVYWYQQSLDQGLQFLIQYYNGEERAKGNILERFSAQQFPDLHSELNLSSLELGDSALYFCASSVDYRPQFFGPGTRLTVL.